Reported below is one T cell receptor beta chain. Antigen specificity is unknown. The PCR primers covered 54 TRBV and 13 TRBJ segments. Some clones are missing from TCRdb's copy, which holds only in-frame ones; the method was immunoSEQ multiplex PCR. The data contain 65,000 to 95,000 clones, just under 80% of them singletons. The CDR3 is made up of 14 amino acids. Germline values: CDR1 SEHNR, CDR2 FQNEAQ (reference sequence). Trimming cost V 1 base and J 9 bases; bases outside gene matches: 3. These data come from a study of T cell repertoires and HLA-DP antigens. CD4+ T cells were isolated untouched, approximately 98% pure.

V and J are TRBV7-9 and TRBJ1-6, with 7 bases matching TRBD1. The sequenced material came from CD4+ T cells from PBMCs. The source is a man aged 60-69 years in good health and CMV-seronegative. CDR3 loop: CASSLEGGGSPLHF. CDR3 in DNA: TGTGCCAGCAGCTTAGAAGGGGGCGGTTCACCCCTCCACTTT.